Given below is one TCR beta chain in context. Its target is unknown. Germline V gene sequence: CDR1 DFQATT, CDR2 SNEGSKA (reference sequence). The CDR3 runs to 15 residues. V trimming: 6 bases; J trimming: 6 bases; junction bases outside the gene matches: 13. This specimen belongs to a study of T cells after yellow fever vaccination. Overall study results and limits: A large majority of primary-vaccination clones showed up again after the booster (approximately 95% CD4, 75% to 90% CD8).

Researchers made TCR cDNA using 5'RACE template switching, and this step added a universal primer site and UMIs. TCRdb used MiXCR to reprocess the 5' RACE reads, holding one entry per CDR3 protein. The sample comprises 500,000 to 650,000 distinct CDR3 sequences, about 12% of which are singletons, and about 15% rests with the top ten. The material sequenced was PBMCs, taken on the day of the yellow fever booster vaccination. This receptor was identified in a man aged 25-45 years who received the YFV17D yellow fever vaccine. The chain links TRBV20-1 to TRBJ2-3; TRBD2 matches at 9 bases. For the CDR3, the DNA is TGCAGTGCGAGAACCGGGACTAGCCGCCGGGATACGCAGTATTTT. Protein product: CSARTGTSRRDTQYF.